This TCR beta chain was recovered during a study of T cells expressing NK-cell markers. From the 5' RACE reads, TCRdb lists one entry per CDR3 protein and no DNA. The specimen's table records about 260,000 distinct CDR3 sequences. The CDR3 length is 14 residues. The germline V gene has CDR1 MNHEY and CDR2 SVGAGI. Sequenced sample: blood T cells: a sorted CD56 or NKG2C T cell subset, CD4+ or CD8+ T cells, or bulk PBMC T cells (not recorded which). This clonotype was obtained from a woman aged 18 to 75 in good health. The chain recombines TRBV6-5 with TRBJ1-2. The CDR3 sequence: CASSFLPVLYGYTF.